This T cell receptor beta chain is from a study of blood T cell repertoires in COVID-19. As for the study in general: PBMCs, B-cell-depleted T cells, or T cells provided the cDNA or gDNA that made up the material.

The CDR3 sequence is 13 residues long. After removal of 4 bases from V and 5 bases from J, the junction contained 2 bases not matched to a gene. Methods used by the authors: Reference gene primer amplification gave estimated nucleated cell counts. Profiling relied on immunoSEQ multiplex PCR, and the TCRdb table lists in-frame clones only, not all of them. For V, J and clone size, that table is used; D and trimming come from the DNA. The sample yields over 130,000 clones, over 65% seen once. The clonotype comes from a man aged 50-59 years with acute or convalescent COVID-19. The chain carries TRBV12-3 or TRBV12-4 and TRBJ2-1; 7 nucleotides line up with TRBD1. What was sequenced was peripheral blood. The CDR3 region is CASSYRGDNEQFF. The CDR3 DNA reads TGTGCCAGCAGTTACAGGGGCGACAATGAGCAGTTCTTC.